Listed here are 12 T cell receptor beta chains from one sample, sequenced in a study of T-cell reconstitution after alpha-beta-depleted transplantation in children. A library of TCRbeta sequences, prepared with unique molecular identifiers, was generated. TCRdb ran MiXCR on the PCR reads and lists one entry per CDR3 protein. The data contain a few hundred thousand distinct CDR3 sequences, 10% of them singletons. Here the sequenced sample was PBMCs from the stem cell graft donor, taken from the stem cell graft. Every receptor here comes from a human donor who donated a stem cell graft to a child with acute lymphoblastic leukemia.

CDR3 in amino acids: CSVSGTGNQPQHF. The CDR3 nucleotides are TGCAGCGTGTCCGGGACAGGGAATCAGCCCCAGCATTTT. V gene TRBV29-1 combines with J gene TRBJ1-5, with 9 bases that match TRBD1. V shed 6 bases and J 4 bases; nucleotides not matched to a gene: 4. The CDR3 contains 13 residues. CDR1 and CDR2 from the germline V gene are SQVTM and ANQGSEA.

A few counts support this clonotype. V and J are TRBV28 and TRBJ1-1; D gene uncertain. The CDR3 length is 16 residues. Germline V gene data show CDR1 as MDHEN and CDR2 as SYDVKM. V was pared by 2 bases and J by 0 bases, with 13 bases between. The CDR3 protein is CASSLIRADLNTEAFF. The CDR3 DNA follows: TGTGCCAGCAGTTTAATTCGGGCGGACCTGAACACTGAAGCTTTCTTT.

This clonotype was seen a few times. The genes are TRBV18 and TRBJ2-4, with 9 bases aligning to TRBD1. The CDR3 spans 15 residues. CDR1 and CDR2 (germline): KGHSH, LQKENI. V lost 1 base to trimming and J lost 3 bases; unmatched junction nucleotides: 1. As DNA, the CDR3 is TGTGCCAGCTCACCACGACAGGGGGGCAAAAACATTCAGTACTTC. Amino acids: CASSPRQGGKNIQYF.

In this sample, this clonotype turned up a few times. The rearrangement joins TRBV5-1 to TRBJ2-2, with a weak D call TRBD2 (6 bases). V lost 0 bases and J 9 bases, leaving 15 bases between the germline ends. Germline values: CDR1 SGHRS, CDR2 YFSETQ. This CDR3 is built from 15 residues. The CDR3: CASSLDSPGDWELFF. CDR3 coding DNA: TGCGCCAGCAGCTTGGACAGCCCGGGGGATTGGGAGCTGTTTTTT.

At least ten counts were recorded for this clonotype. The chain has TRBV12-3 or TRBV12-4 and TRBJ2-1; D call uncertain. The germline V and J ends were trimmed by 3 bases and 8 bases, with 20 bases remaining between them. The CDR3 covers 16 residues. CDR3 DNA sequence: TGTGCCAGCAGTTTCTATGGCTCCCGGGTACCGGATGAGCAGTTCTTC. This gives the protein CASSFYGSRVPDEQFF.

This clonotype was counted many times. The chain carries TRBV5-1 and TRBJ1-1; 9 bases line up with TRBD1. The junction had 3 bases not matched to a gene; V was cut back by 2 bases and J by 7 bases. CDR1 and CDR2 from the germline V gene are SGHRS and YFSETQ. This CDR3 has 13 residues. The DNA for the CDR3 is TGCGCCAGCAGCTTTCGGACAGGGGATGAAGCTTTCTTT. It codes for CASSFRTGDEAFF. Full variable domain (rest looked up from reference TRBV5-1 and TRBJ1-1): KAGVTQTPRYLIKTRGQQVTLSCSPISGHRSVSWYQQTPGQGLQFLFEYFSETQRNKGNFPGRFSGRQFSNSRSEMNVSTLELGDSALYLCASSFRTGDEAFFGQGTRLTVV.

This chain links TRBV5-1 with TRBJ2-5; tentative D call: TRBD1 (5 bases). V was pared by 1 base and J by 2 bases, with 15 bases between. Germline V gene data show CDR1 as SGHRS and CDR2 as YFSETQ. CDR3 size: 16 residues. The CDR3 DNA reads TGCGCCAGCAGCTTGATGACCTGGACATCACAAGAGACCCAGTACTTC. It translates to CASSLMTWTSQETQYF.

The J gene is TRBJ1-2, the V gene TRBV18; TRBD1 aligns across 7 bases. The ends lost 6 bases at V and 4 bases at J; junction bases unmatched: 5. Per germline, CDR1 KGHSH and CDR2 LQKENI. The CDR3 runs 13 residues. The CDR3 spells CASSRQGTYGYTF. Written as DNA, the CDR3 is TGTGCCAGCTCGCGACAGGGAACCTATGGCTACACCTTC.

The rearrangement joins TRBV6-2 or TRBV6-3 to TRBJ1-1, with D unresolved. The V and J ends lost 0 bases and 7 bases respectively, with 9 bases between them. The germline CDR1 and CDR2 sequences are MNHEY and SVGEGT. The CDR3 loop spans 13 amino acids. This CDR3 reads CASSYSFTGEAFF. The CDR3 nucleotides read TGTGCCAGCAGTTACTCTTTCACGGGTGAAGCTTTCTTT.

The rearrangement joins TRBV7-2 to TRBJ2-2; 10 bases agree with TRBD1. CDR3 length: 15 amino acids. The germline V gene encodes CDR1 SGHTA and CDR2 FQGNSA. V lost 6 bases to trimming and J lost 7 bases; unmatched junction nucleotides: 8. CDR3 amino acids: CASSYWTGGGGELFF. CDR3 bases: TGTGCCAGCAGTTATTGGACAGGGGGGGGCGGGGAGCTGTTTTTT. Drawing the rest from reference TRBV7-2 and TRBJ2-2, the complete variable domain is GAGVSQSPSNKVTEKGKDVELRCDPISGHTALYWYRQSLGQGLEFLIYFQGNSAPDKSGLPSDRFSAERTGGSVSTLTIQRTQQEDSAVYLCASSYWTGGGGELFFGEGSRLTVL.

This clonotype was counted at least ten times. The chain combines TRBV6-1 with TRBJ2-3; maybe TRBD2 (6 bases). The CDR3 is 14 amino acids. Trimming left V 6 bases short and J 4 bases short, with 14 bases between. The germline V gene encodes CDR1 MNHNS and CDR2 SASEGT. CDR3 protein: CASRPGLNSDTQYF. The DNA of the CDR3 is TGTGCCAGCAGACCGGGACTTAACTCAGATACGCAGTATTTT.

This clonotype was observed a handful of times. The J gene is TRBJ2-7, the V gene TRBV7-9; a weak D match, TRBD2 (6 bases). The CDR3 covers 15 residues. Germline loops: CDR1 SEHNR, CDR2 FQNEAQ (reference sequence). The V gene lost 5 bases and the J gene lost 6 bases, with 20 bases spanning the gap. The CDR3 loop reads CASSPEGGAGIEQYF. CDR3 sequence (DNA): TGTGCCAGCAGCCCCGAGGGCGGGGCGGGGATCGAGCAGTACTTC.